This T cell receptor beta chain was sequenced during a study of T cell clonotyping in hematopoietic cell transplantation. Produced via immunoSEQ multiplex PCR; TCRdb's table is partial and in-frame only. The data show 15,000 to 20,000 clones, 70% to 75% seen once. The length of the CDR3 is 14 residues. J lost 9 bases, V lost 0 bases, and 1 base had no gene match. From germline, CDR1 is PRHDT and CDR2 FYEKMQ (reference sequence). The chain links TRBV13 to TRBJ2-1; 11 bases are a match to TRBD2. Sequenced material: peripheral blood mononuclear cells. The source of this sequence is a woman aged 60-70 years in good health. Some clones in this sample may be carry-over from other donors' samples. The CDR3 sequence: CASSLGGTSGEQFF. CDR3 nucleotide sequence: TGTGCCAGCAGCTTAGGCGGGACTAGCGGTGAGCAGTTCTTC.